One sample yielded the 32 T cell receptor beta chains listed below, sequenced in a study of glioma-infiltrating T cells. Using RNA template, CDR3s of TCR alpha and beta were amplified with iRepertoire arm-PCR. MiXCR, run by TCRdb on the multiplex PCR reads, gives a single entry per CDR3 protein. The data hold around 3,600 distinct CDR3 sequences, with 92% observed a single time. Sequenced input: glioma tissue, nonneoplastic brain tissue, or PBMCs (not recorded which). The source is a human donor with low-grade glioma or glioblastoma, undergoing nonglioma brain surgery, or in good health (not recorded which).

A note on this clonotype: This beta chain turned up in a library designed for alpha chains; as an off-target read, its abundance says little. The chain has TRBV7-2 and TRBJ1-2; 10 positions agree with TRBD1. The CDR3 extends over 18 amino acids. Germline V gives CDR1 SGHTA, CDR2 FQGNSA. V shed 5 bases and J 5 bases; nucleotides not matched to a gene: 17. The chain's CDR3 is CASSPQDRGVLRLYGYTF. The CDR3 DNA is TGTGCCAGCAGCCCGCAGGACAGGGGGGTATTAAGGCTATATGGCTACACCTTC.

In the case of this clonotype: With the library built for alpha chains, this beta chain is off target and its frequency is not meaningful. The V call is TRBV7-9, the J call TRBJ2-4; D gene unclear. The V end was cut by 1 base, the J end by 5 bases, with 9 bases between. Germline V lookup: CDR1 SEHNR, CDR2 FQNEAQ (reference sequence). CDR3 length: 14 residues. CDR3 region: CASSLVEGENIQYF. The CDR3 DNA reads as TGTGCCAGCAGCTTAGTCGAAGGCGAAAACATTCAGTACTTC.

This clonotype appeared a few times. The library was designed around alpha chains, so this beta chain is a stray read whose abundance carries little weight. This chain connects TRBV7-2 to TRBJ2-3, with D possibly TRBD2 on 6 matching bases. The CDR3 contains 16 residues. V gave up 3 bases and J gave up 3 bases, with 16 bases separating them. Looked up from germline, CDR1 is SGHTA and CDR2 is FQGNSA. The chain's CDR3 is CASSFRAGTGTDTQYF. The CDR3 nucleotides read TGTGCCAGCAGCTTTAGGGCGGGGACGGGAACAGATACGCAGTATTTT.

Comment on this clonotype: The library was prepared for alpha chains; this beta chain is a stray read, so its frequency means little. The genes are TRBV6-2 or TRBV6-3 and TRBJ2-5; the match to TRBD1 covers 7 bases. This CDR3 spans 13 amino acids. Germline V lookup: CDR1 MNHEY, CDR2 SVGEGT. V was clipped by 6 bases and J by 4 bases; unmatched bases: 5. CDR3 region: CASRRDSGETQYF. CDR3 in DNA: TGTGCCAGCAGACGGGACAGCGGAGAGACCCAGTACTTC.

This clonotype was detected only a few times. A library made for alpha chains picked up this beta chain off target, so its size means little. The rearrangement links TRBV20-1 to TRBJ2-1; D ambiguous. V was pared by 5 bases and J by 7 bases, with 6 bases between. In germline, CDR1 is DFQATT, CDR2 SNEGSKA (reference sequence). The CDR3 consists of 10 residues. CDR3 sequence: CSAYENEQFF. The CDR3 DNA is TGCAGTGCTTATGAAAATGAGCAGTTCTTC.

Remarks on this clonotype: Being off target in a library aimed at alpha chains, this beta chain has a size of little meaning. The chain recombines TRBV27 with TRBJ1-1; D is perhaps TRBD1 (5 bases). The CDR3 totals 13 residues. Trimming took 6 bases from V and 0 from J, leaving 8 bases between them. CDR1 and CDR2 (germline): MNHEY, SMNVEV (reference sequence). The DNA of the CDR3 is TGTGCCAGCAGACAGGCCATGAACACTGAAGCTTTCTTT. This encodes CASRQAMNTEAFF.

This clonotype was found a few times. This beta chain turned up in a library designed for alpha chains; as an off-target read, its abundance says little. The V and J genes are TRBV20-1 and TRBJ2-5; TRBD2 agrees at 8 bases. This CDR3 spans 13 amino acids. The junction had 3 bases not matched to a gene; V was cut back by 1 base and J by 5 bases. Germline lookup yields CDR1 DFQATT and CDR2 SNEGSKA (reference sequence). This CDR3 reads CSARGAGVETQYF. The CDR3, as DNA: TGCAGTGCTAGAGGAGCGGGGGTCGAGACCCAGTACTTC.

This clonotype was counted a single time. The library was prepared for alpha chains; this beta chain is a stray read, so its frequency means little. The chain uses TRBV19 and TRBJ1-5; 8 bases align to TRBD1. V gave up 4 bases and J gave up 6 bases; unmatched junction bases: 14. The germline V gene encodes CDR1 LNHDA and CDR2 SQIVND (reference sequence). The CDR3 has 17 amino acids. In nucleotides, the CDR3 is TGTGCCAGTAGTAGGACAGGGAAGGTGGTAGAAGGTCAGCCCCAGCATTTT. It specifies CASSRTGKVVEGQPQHF. Supplemented by reference TRBV19 and TRBJ1-5, the full variable domain reads DGGITQSPKYLFRKEGQNVTLSCEQNLNHDAMYWYRQDPGQGLRLIYYSQIVNDFQKGDIAEGYSVSREKKESFPLTVTSAQKNPTAFYLCASSRTGKVVEGQPQHFGDGTRLSIL.

A note on this clonotype: A library made for alpha chains picked up this beta chain off target, so its size means little. The chain couples TRBV29-1 to TRBJ2-3, with unresolved D. There are 14 residues in the CDR3. V lost 7 bases and J 6 bases, leaving 20 bases between the germline ends. Germline CDR1 and CDR2: SQVTM and ANQGSEA. The CDR3, as DNA: TGCAGCGCCCCTTTCGGTCCCGGTGGGGATACGCAGTATTTT. This encodes CSAPFGPGGDTQYF.

This clonotype has only a few counts. This beta chain appears as a stray read in a library generated for alpha chains; its size is not informative. The chain couples TRBV6-2 or TRBV6-3 to TRBJ2-1; D not certain. This CDR3 contains 11 residues. Trimming shortened V by 8 bases and J by 8 bases, and 10 bases separated the two germline ends. The germline V gene has CDR1 MNHEY and CDR2 SVGEGT. For the CDR3, the DNA is TGTGCCAGCGGGCCTAATTATGAGCAGTTCTTC. Translating it yields CASGPNYEQFF.

This clonotype was seen only once. The library was prepared for alpha chains; this beta chain is a stray read, so its frequency means little. The V call is TRBV7-9, the J call TRBJ1-1, with 8 bases aligning to TRBD1. The CDR3 length is 16 residues. With V trimmed by 7 bases and J by 5 bases, 15 bases remained unmatched. The V gene's germline CDR1 is SEHNR and CDR2 FQNEAQ (reference sequence). The DNA of the CDR3 is TGTGCCAGCATCCCAACCACCGATACAGGGGGGACTGAAGCTTTCTTT. Its protein is CASIPTTDTGGTEAFF. Complete variable domain (other parts from reference TRBV7-9 and TRBJ1-1): DTGVSQNPRHKITKRGQNVTFRCDPISEHNRLYWYRQTLGQGPEFLTYFQNEAQLEKSRLLSDRFSAERPKGSFSTLEIQRTEQGDSAMYLCASIPTTDTGGTEAFFGQGTRLTVV.

Worth noting for this clonotype: This beta chain was picked up by a library intended for alpha chains and is off target, so its count carries little meaning. The chain recombines TRBV20-1 with TRBJ2-7; D perhaps matches TRBD2 (6 bases). The CDR3 extends over 13 amino acids. Germline-derived CDR1 and CDR2 are DFQATT and SNEGSKA (reference sequence). Trimming left V 6 bases short and J 3 bases short, with 15 bases between. The CDR3 region has the DNA TGCAGTGCCGACCACCCTAGCGACTACGAGCAGTACTTC. It is translated as CSADHPSDYEQYF.

This clonotype was seen a handful of times. The library was prepared for alpha chains; this beta chain is a stray read, so its frequency means little. The chain employs TRBV20-1 and TRBJ1-2; D call uncertain. The germline V and J ends were trimmed by 5 bases and 8 bases, with 12 bases remaining between them. The germline V gene encodes CDR1 DFQATT and CDR2 SNEGSKA (reference sequence). The CDR3 extends over 11 amino acids. The DNA for the CDR3 is TGCAGTGCTGTCGGGCCCGAGGGCTACACCTTC. It encodes CSAVGPEGYTF.

Comment on this clonotype: This beta chain is a stray read from a library made for alpha chains; its abundance is not meaningful. The chain employs TRBV7-9 and TRBJ1-5; TRBD1 might be the D (6 bases). CDR1 is SEHNR, CDR2 FQNEAQ, per germline (reference sequence). The CDR3 loop spans 14 amino acids. V gave up 5 bases and J gave up 4 bases, with 12 bases separating them. DNA of the CDR3: TGTGCCAGCAGCAAAAGGGGGGGAAATCAGCCCCAGCATTTT. This sequence encodes CASSKRGGNQPQHF. The whole variable domain, remainder taken from reference TRBV7-9 and TRBJ1-5, is DTGVSQNPRHKITKRGQNVTFRCDPISEHNRLYWYRQTLGQGPEFLTYFQNEAQLEKSRLLSDRFSAERPKGSFSTLEIQRTEQGDSAMYLCASSKRGGNQPQHFGDGTRLSIL.

Note on this clonotype: As an off-target read in a library built for alpha chains, this beta chain has a frequency of little significance. This chain uses TRBV2 with TRBJ2-3; no firm D call. V dropped 6 bases and J dropped 2 bases, with 3 bases sitting between them. CDR1 SNHLY and CDR2 FYNNEI come from the germline V gene. The CDR3 runs to 11 residues. This CDR3 is CASRNTDTQYF. The CDR3 region has the DNA TGTGCCAGCAGAAACACAGATACGCAGTATTTT.

Regarding this clonotype: Since the library was made to target alpha chains, this beta chain is a stray read and its abundance is not meaningful. V gene TRBV10-3 combines with J gene TRBJ2-5, with D possibly TRBD1 on 6 matching bases. The assigned J gene may be wrong: the sequence end matches TRBJ2-1 better. This CDR3 is 11 amino acids long. In germline, CDR1 is ENHRY, CDR2 SYGVKD. The CDR3 DNA sequence: TGTGCCAGCACCCAGGGGAGTGAGCAGTTCTTC. Translation: CASTQGSEQFF.

Concerning this clonotype itself: This beta chain represents an off-target read in a library built for alpha chains; its size is of limited meaning. J is TRBJ2-5 and V is TRBV24-1; D may be TRBD1 (5 bases). Germline V gene lookup returns CDR1 KGHDR and CDR2 SFDVKD. The CDR3 sequence is 15 residues long. Trimming removed 6 bases at V and 1 base at J, with 14 bases between. DNA for the CDR3: TGTGCCACCAGTCTTACGCCAGGGCCCCAAGAGACCCAGTACTTC. This translates into CATSLTPGPQETQYF.

About this clonotype itself: The junction departs from germline at one end; a sequencing error may be responsible. This beta chain turned up in a library designed for alpha chains; as an off-target read, its abundance says little. The rearrangement joins TRBV15 to TRBJ2-3; D gene unclear. The CDR3 has 16 residues. CDR1 and CDR2 (germline): LNHNV, YYDKDF (reference sequence). This CDR3 reads CATGRDRGTYTDTQYF. In nucleotides, the CDR3 is TGTGCCACCGGCAGAGATCGTGGCACCTACACAGATACGCAGTATTTT.

A word on this clonotype: One junction end does not reproduce the germline sequence, and a read error may be involved. Little can be read into the size of this beta chain, an off-target read in a library designed for alpha chains. The V gene is TRBV6-2 or TRBV6-3, the J gene TRBJ2-1; tentatively, D is TRBD2 (6 bases). The CDR3 is 13 residues long. Per the germline V gene, CDR1 is MNHEY and CDR2 is SVGEGT. The CDR3 spells CANSYSGLTEQFF. As DNA, the CDR3 is TGTGCCAACAGTTATAGCGGTCTCACGGAGCAGTTCTTC.

Remarks on this clonotype: For a library built for alpha chains, this beta chain is a stray read; little rests on its size. The rearrangement joins TRBV27 to TRBJ2-7, with 8 bases lining up with TRBD1. This CDR3 is 15 amino acids long. CDR1 and CDR2 from the germline V gene are MNHEY and SMNVEV (reference sequence). With V trimmed by 5 bases and J by 7 bases, 13 bases remained unmatched. The CDR3 DNA is TGTGCCAGCAGTAAACCGGGACAGGCCCCGTGGGAGCAGTACGTC. This gives the protein CASSKPGQAPWEQYV.

A note on this clonotype: This beta chain represents an off-target read in a library built for alpha chains; its size is of limited meaning. The chain is built from TRBV6-2 or TRBV6-3 and TRBJ1-1; D call uncertain. Trimming removed 6 bases at V and 3 bases at J, with 8 bases between. Germline CDR1 is MNHEY and CDR2 is SVGEGT. The CDR3 runs to 12 residues. The CDR3 here is CASRQGHTEAFF. As DNA, the CDR3 is TGTGCCAGCAGGCAAGGACACACTGAAGCTTTCTTT.

Regarding this clonotype: This beta chain lies outside the target of a library built for alpha chains; its clone size means little. Written as DNA, the CDR3 is TGTGCCAGCAGTTATTACCGTAGAACGACTGAAGCTTTCTTT. Its protein product is CASSYYRRTTEAFF. V gene TRBV6-2 or TRBV6-3 combines with J gene TRBJ1-1, with D unresolved. The CDR3 length is 14 residues. Germline V CDR1 and CDR2: MNHEY, SVGEGT. The V end lost 3 bases, the J end lost 5 bases, and 13 bases lay between the germline ends.

With respect to this clonotype: A library made for alpha chains picked up this beta chain off target, so its size means little. The V and J genes are TRBV19 and TRBJ1-3; D perhaps matches TRBD1 (6 bases). V was cut by 3 bases and J by 3 bases, with 21 bases left in between. Germline-derived CDR1 and CDR2 are LNHDA and SQIVND (reference sequence). The CDR3 is 18 amino acids. CDR3 protein: CASSMGNRVTLCGNTIYF. CDR3 sequence (DNA): TGTGCCAGTAGTATGGGGAACAGGGTAACCCTCTGTGGAAACACCATATATTTT.

On this clonotype: This beta chain is a stray read from a library made for alpha chains; its abundance is not meaningful. The rearrangement joins TRBV20-1 to TRBJ2-5, with 7 bases lining up with TRBD1. From germline, CDR1 is DFQATT and CDR2 SNEGSKA (reference sequence). Unmatched junction bases numbered 0, after V lost 1 base and J lost 1 base. The CDR3 has 13 amino acids. The CDR3 reads CSARGDSQETQYF. DNA for the CDR3: TGCAGTGCTAGAGGGGACAGCCAAGAGACCCAGTACTTC.

On this clonotype: This beta chain is an unintended read in a library built for alpha chains; its size means little. The J gene is TRBJ1-1, the V gene TRBV2, with D hard to call. Per germline, CDR1 SNHLY and CDR2 FYNNEI. The CDR3 spans 12 residues. Trimming left V 5 bases short and J 0 bases short, with 4 bases between. The CDR3 loop is CASSLLNTEAFF. CDR3 bases: TGTGCCAGCAGTCTCCTGAACACTGAAGCTTTCTTT. The entire variable domain, with the rest obtained from reference TRBV2 and TRBJ1-1, is as follows: EPEVTQTPSHQVTQMGQEVILRCVPISNHLYFYWYRQILGQKVEFLVSFYNNEISEKSEIFDDQFSVERPDGSNFTLKIRSTKLEDSAMYFCASSLLNTEAFFGQGTRLTVV.

With respect to this clonotype: Because this beta chain is a stray read in a library intended to capture alpha chains, its abundance should not be given much weight. V and J are TRBV6-2 or TRBV6-3 and TRBJ1-1, with D hard to call. Germline CDR1 MNHEY, CDR2 SVGEGT. The V gene lost 2 bases and the J gene lost 4 bases, with 11 bases spanning the gap. The CDR3 totals 14 residues. The CDR3 DNA is TGTGCCAGCAGTTACACTGAATATAGCACTGAAGCTTTCTTT. Protein product: CASSYTEYSTEAFF.

This clonotype was counted only a few times. This beta chain turned up in a library designed for alpha chains; as an off-target read, its abundance says little. V is TRBV10-3 and J is TRBJ1-5; D perhaps matches TRBD1 (6 bases). CDR1 is ENHRY, CDR2 SYGVKD, per germline. This CDR3 has 12 amino acids. The V end lost 10 bases, the J end lost 5 bases, and 12 bases lay between the germline ends. The CDR3 region has the DNA TGTGCCACGGGGGCCGTGGATCAGCCCCAGCATTTT. It is translated as CATGAVDQPQHF.

Comments on this clonotype: A library made for alpha chains picked up this beta chain off target, so its size means little. The chain recombines TRBV7-2 with TRBJ2-3; TRBD2 matches at 7 bases. Per the germline V gene, CDR1 is SGHTA and CDR2 is FQGNSA. V lost 3 bases to trimming and J lost 6 bases; unmatched junction nucleotides: 6. The CDR3 runs 14 residues. Here the CDR3 reads CASSFGLETDTQYF. DNA of the CDR3: TGTGCCAGCAGCTTCGGACTAGAGACGGATACGCAGTATTTT.

As for this clonotype: Being off target in a library aimed at alpha chains, this beta chain has a size of little meaning. The chain uses TRBV20-1 and TRBJ2-1; the match to TRBD2 covers 10 bases. Germline lookup yields CDR1 DFQATT and CDR2 SNEGSKA (reference sequence). The trim removed 3 bases at V and 5 bases at J, leaving 7 bases unmatched. The CDR3 extends over 15 amino acids. The CDR3 sequence: CSASPPSGGHNEQFF. The CDR3 nucleotides are TGCAGTGCTAGCCCTCCTAGCGGGGGCCACAATGAGCAGTTCTTC.

As for this clonotype: This beta chain lies outside the target of a library built for alpha chains; its clone size means little. The rearrangement links TRBV20-1 to TRBJ2-3; TRBD2 matches 9 bases. The germline gives CDR1 DFQATT, CDR2 SNEGSKA (reference sequence). Trimming took 6 bases from V and 4 from J; bases not matched to a gene: 8. This CDR3 has 14 amino acids. CDR3 coding DNA: TGCAGTGCCCGCGGGAGGGCTGGCCCAGATACGCAGTATTTT. This encodes CSARGRAGPDTQYF.

Comment on this clonotype: This beta chain is an unintended read in a library built for alpha chains; its size means little. The V gene is TRBV20-1, the J gene TRBJ2-5; D unresolved. The J call may be in error: the DNA end matches TRBJ2-1 better. The CDR3 contains 14 residues. CDR1 and CDR2 (germline): DFQATT, SNEGSKA (reference sequence). CDR3 amino acids: CSARGRSLYNEQFF. The CDR3 DNA reads TGCAGTGCTCGAGGCCGTAGCTTATACAATGAGCAGTTCTTC.

Regarding this clonotype: Because this beta chain is a stray read in a library intended to capture alpha chains, its abundance should not be given much weight. The chain employs TRBV20-1 and TRBJ1-1; D call uncertain. The ends were cut back, 4 bases at V and 0 bases at J, with 9 bases in the middle. The length of the CDR3 is 13 residues. The V gene's germline CDR1 is DFQATT and CDR2 SNEGSKA (reference sequence). The CDR3 sequence is CSATSSMNTEAFF. The CDR3 nucleotides read TGCAGTGCTACATCGTCCATGAACACTGAAGCTTTCTTT.